The 30 T cell receptor beta chains reported below all come from one sample, sequenced in a study of blood T cell repertoires in COVID-19. Profiled with immunoSEQ multiplex PCR; TCRdb holds only in-frame clones, not every one. The sample records roughly 200,000 clones, about 86% being singletons. Sample: PBMCs or T cells enriched from blood (not recorded which). Receptors originate from a woman in her thirties or forties in a cohort exposed to, infected with or recovered from COVID-19 (not recorded which).

V and J are TRBV2 and TRBJ1-5; 9 nucleotides align to TRBD1. J lost 2 bases, V lost 8 bases, and 7 bases had no gene match. The CDR3 consists of 15 residues. Germline assignment: CDR1 SNHLY and CDR2 FYNNEI. The DNA of the CDR3 is TGTGCCAGCCAAACCGGGACAGGGCGCAATCAGCCCCAGCATTTT. Translating it yields CASQTGTGRNQPQHF.

This chain uses TRBV27 with TRBJ1-1; a weak D match, TRBD1 (5 bases). V was trimmed by 5 bases and J by 0 bases, leaving 10 bases between them. From germline, CDR1 is MNHEY and CDR2 SMNVEV (reference sequence). The CDR3 covers 14 residues. CDR3 loop: CASSPTVLNTEAFF. For the CDR3, the DNA is TGTGCCAGCAGTCCGACAGTGTTGAACACTGAAGCTTTCTTT.

Only one count was recorded for this clone. V usage is TRBV25-1 and J usage is TRBJ1-1; D is perhaps TRBD1 (6 bases). Between the trimmed V and J ends, which lost 4 bases and 7 bases, there was a span of 13 bases. Germline CDR1 MGHDK, CDR2 SYGVNS. The CDR3 extends over 13 amino acids. DNA for the CDR3: TGTGCCAGCAGTGGCCTAGGGACAAGTGAAGCTTTCTTT. Residues: CASSGLGTSEAFF. The variable domain in full, completed from reference TRBV25-1 and TRBJ1-1, reads EADIYQTPRYLVIGTGKKITLECSQTMGHDKMYWYQQDPGMELHLIHYSYGVNSTEKGDLSSESTVSRIRTEHFPLTLESARPSHTSQYLCASSGLGTSEAFFGQGTRLTVV.

The chain is built from TRBV7-2 and TRBJ2-1; D gene ambiguous. The germline V gene encodes CDR1 SGHTA and CDR2 FQGNSA. The CDR3 is 14 residues long. The germline V and J ends were trimmed by 1 base and 6 bases, with 10 bases remaining between them. For the CDR3, the DNA is TGTGCCAGCAGCTTAGTGGGCTTCCCCAATGAGCAGTTCTTC. This gives the protein CASSLVGFPNEQFF.

The CDR3 reads CASRMLRGTEAFF. The DNA for the CDR3 is TGTGCCAGCAGGATGCTCAGGGGAACTGAAGCTTTCTTT. This sequence joins TRBV27 and TRBJ1-1; possibly TRBD1 for D (6 bases). This CDR3 has 13 residues. V gave up 6 bases and J gave up 5 bases, with 13 bases separating them. Germline V gene lookup returns CDR1 MNHEY and CDR2 SMNVEV (reference sequence).

The chain carries TRBV19 and TRBJ1-1; D is possibly TRBD1 (5 bases). The length of the CDR3 is 16 residues. The germline gives CDR1 LNHDA, CDR2 SQIVND (reference sequence). Between the trimmed V and J ends, which lost 3 bases and 0 bases, there was a span of 14 bases. CDR3 in DNA: TGTGCCAGTAGTATCGGAACAGGCCTCATGAACACTGAAGCTTTCTTT. Its protein product is CASSIGTGLMNTEAFF. Full variable domain (rest looked up from reference TRBV19 and TRBJ1-1): DGGITQSPKYLFRKEGQNVTLSCEQNLNHDAMYWYRQDPGQGLRLIYYSQIVNDFQKGDIAEGYSVSREKKESFPLTVTSAQKNPTAFYLCASSIGTGLMNTEAFFGQGTRLTVV.

The chain links TRBV15 to TRBJ2-3; 7 bases are a match to TRBD2. The CDR3 is 16 amino acids. J gave up 2 bases and V 1 base, and 6 bases lay outside the gene matches. The germline V gene encodes CDR1 LNHNV and CDR2 YYDKDF (reference sequence). The chain's CDR3 is CATSRVAGGFTDTQYF. The CDR3 DNA follows: TGTGCCACCAGCAGAGTAGCGGGCGGATTCACAGATACGCAGTATTTT.

The chain has TRBV9 and TRBJ2-3, with no clear D. Germline V gene sequence: CDR1 SGDLS, CDR2 YYNGEE. The CDR3 covers 15 residues. V lost 3 bases, J lost 6 bases, and 17 bases lay in between. CDR3 coding DNA: TGTGCCAGCAGCGCGGTAGTAGTTAGCCCGGATACGCAGTATTTT. Translation gives CASSAVVVSPDTQYF.

V is TRBV7-2 and J is TRBJ2-5, with 7 bases aligning to TRBD2. The CDR3 loop spans 14 amino acids. Germline CDR1 reads SGHTA; CDR2 reads FQGNSA. V was pared by 2 bases and J by 3 bases, with 3 bases of the junction left unmatched. The CDR3 loop reads CASSLRAGEETQYF. The CDR3 DNA is TGTGCCAGCAGCTTAAGGGCGGGAGAAGAGACCCAGTACTTC.

The CDR3 loop is CASSLVVAAYNEQFF. In nucleotides, the CDR3 is TGTGCCAGCAGCTTGGTGGTAGCGGCTTACAATGAGCAGTTCTTC. The chain has TRBV11-2 and TRBJ2-1, with D possibly matching TRBD2 (6 bases). The CDR3 runs to 15 residues. The germline V gene encodes CDR1 SGHAT and CDR2 FQNNGV. Trimming left V 3 bases short and J 4 bases short, with 13 bases between.

V and J are TRBV5-1 and TRBJ1-5; tentative D call: TRBD1 (5 bases). This CDR3 is built from 14 residues. Looked up from germline, CDR1 is SGHRS and CDR2 is YFSETQ. V lost 5 bases and J 3 bases, leaving 12 bases between the germline ends. CDR3 loop: CASRTGPSNQPQHF. The CDR3 DNA reads as TGCGCCAGCAGAACAGGCCCGTCCAATCAGCCCCAGCATTTT.

The chain employs TRBV5-4 and TRBJ1-2; 9 bases fit TRBD1. V shed 1 base and J 8 bases; nucleotides not matched to a gene: 9. The CDR3 totals 15 residues. Per germline, CDR1 SGHNT and CDR2 YYREEE (reference sequence). The CDR3 DNA reads as TGTGCCAGCAGCTTGTCCGGGACAGGGTTTGAGGGCTACACCTTC. Protein: CASSLSGTGFEGYTF.

This chain uses TRBV7-9 with TRBJ1-1; 11 positions agree with TRBD1. The CDR3 sequence is 16 residues long. Germline CDR1 SEHNR, CDR2 FQNEAQ (reference sequence). The J segment lost 1 base and the V segment lost 5 bases, leaving 6 bases of the junction unmatched. CDR3 loop: CASSPWDRGKNTEAFF. In nucleotides, the CDR3 is TGTGCCAGCAGCCCTTGGGACAGGGGGAAGAACACTGAAGCTTTCTTT.

The chain employs TRBV5-1 and TRBJ1-2, with 12 bases aligning to TRBD1. The V segment lost 5 bases and the J segment 6 bases; nucleotides outside the gene matches: 17. Germline CDR1 and CDR2: SGHRS and YFSETQ. The CDR3 is 18 amino acids. This CDR3 reads CASSLMLGQGASGNGYTF. The DNA of the CDR3 is TGCGCCAGCAGTTTAATGCTGGGACAGGGGGCATCGGGGAATGGCTACACCTTC.

V usage is TRBV4-2 and J usage is TRBJ1-5, with TRBD1 as a possible D gene (6 bases). V was shortened by 3 bases and J by 6 bases, with 18 bases between the two germline ends. This CDR3 is built from 16 residues. From germline, CDR1 is LGHNA and CDR2 YNFKEQ. The CDR3 DNA sequence: TGTGCCAGCAGCCATCCCCTTACAGGGTCCGCTCAGCCCCAGCATTTT. Protein sequence: CASSHPLTGSAQPQHF.

The gene calls are TRBV27 and TRBJ2-7; tentative D call: TRBD2 (5 bases). V dropped 2 bases and J dropped 4 bases, with 9 bases sitting between them. Germline V gene data show CDR1 as MNHEY and CDR2 as SMNVEV (reference sequence). This CDR3 has 13 amino acids. CDR3 region: CASSLTRSYEQYF. CDR3 coding DNA: TGTGCCAGCAGTTTAACTAGGTCGTACGAGCAGTACTTC.

The V gene is TRBV11-2, the J gene TRBJ2-5; 11 bases are shared with TRBD2. CDR3 length equals 15 residues. The germline V gene has CDR1 SGHAT and CDR2 FQNNGV. The V and J ends lost 7 bases and 5 bases, in that order; junction bases with no gene match: 9. The CDR3 protein is CASTLAGGVGETQYF. CDR3 nucleotide sequence: TGTGCCAGCACCCTAGCGGGGGGCGTGGGGGAGACCCAGTACTTC.

The chain joins TRBV10-3 to TRBJ1-4, with 7 bases fitting TRBD1. Germline V lookup: CDR1 ENHRY, CDR2 SYGVKD. This CDR3 region has 14 residues. Germline trimming cut 2 bases from V and 7 bases from J; bases unmatched to any gene: 4. CDR3 sequence (DNA): TGTGCCATCAGTGAGGACAGGGCGATTGAAAAACTGTTTTTT. It codes for CAISEDRAIEKLFF.

The chain is built from TRBV9 and TRBJ1-4, with TRBD1 matching over 7 bases. Germline V lookup: CDR1 SGDLS, CDR2 YYNGEE. The CDR3 consists of 14 residues. V lost 3 bases, J lost 5 bases, and 4 bases stayed unmatched. The CDR3 spells CASSAGQLNEKLFF. DNA for the CDR3: TGTGCCAGCAGCGCGGGACAGCTCAATGAAAAACTGTTTTTT.

J is TRBJ1-6 and V is TRBV27; D is unclear. Trimming shortened V by 2 bases and J by 11 bases, and 13 bases separated the two germline ends. This CDR3 comprises 14 residues. The germline V gene has CDR1 MNHEY and CDR2 SMNVEV (reference sequence). The CDR3 coding sequence is TGTGCCAGCAGTTTAAGGTCAGGCCCAACACCCCTCCACTTT. Translated, it gives CASSLRSGPTPLHF.

The V gene is TRBV11-2, the J gene TRBJ2-3; perhaps TRBD2 as D (5 bases). The CDR3 totals 17 residues. Germline V gene data show CDR1 as SGHAT and CDR2 as FQNNGV. V dropped 2 bases and J dropped 4 bases, with 19 bases sitting between them. Here the CDR3 DNA reads TGTGCCAGCAGCTTAAGTTGGGCTAGCCCATCCGCAGATACGCAGTATTTT. It codes for CASSLSWASPSADTQYF.

This chain joins TRBV10-3 and TRBJ1-3; D possibly corresponds to TRBD1 (5 bases). Germline-derived CDR1 and CDR2 are ENHRY and SYGVKD. Trimming took 8 bases from V and 0 from J, leaving 20 bases between them. CDR3 length: 17 amino acids. The CDR3 bases are TGTGCCATCGGGGGGGAAGGGGAGATTCCCTCTGGAAACACCATATATTTT. It encodes CAIGGEGEIPSGNTIYF.

V is TRBV30 and J is TRBJ2-5; maybe TRBD1 (5 bases). The CDR3 consists of 13 residues. Trimming took 5 bases from V and 0 from J, leaving 10 bases between them. Germline-derived CDR1 and CDR2 are GTSNPN and SVGIG (reference sequence). The CDR3 reads CAWADTNQETQYF. The CDR3 DNA reads as TGTGCCTGGGCGGACACAAACCAAGAGACCCAGTACTTC.

The genes are TRBV13 and TRBJ2-7; 8 bases line up with TRBD2. The germline gives CDR1 PRHDT, CDR2 FYEKMQ (reference sequence). Trimming cost V 5 bases and J 5 bases; bases outside gene matches: 14. The CDR3 has 16 amino acids. CDR3 residues: CASSLRDQRGWNEQYF. DNA for the CDR3: TGTGCCAGCAGCCTCCGGGATCAGCGGGGGTGGAACGAGCAGTACTTC.

This clone occurred once. The chain carries TRBV6-1 and TRBJ2-7; tentatively, D is TRBD1 (6 bases). The V end lost 1 base, the J end lost 5 bases, and 12 bases lay between the germline ends. The germline gives CDR1 MNHNS, CDR2 SASEGT. This CDR3 has 14 residues. The chain's CDR3 is CASSEGGQFDEQYF. In nucleotides, the CDR3 is TGTGCCAGCAGTGAAGGTGGACAGTTTGACGAGCAGTACTTC.

This clone was detected only a few times. This rearrangement joins TRBV7-2 to TRBJ1-1; D gene ambiguous. The germline V gene has CDR1 SGHTA and CDR2 FQGNSA. Trimming shortened V by 4 bases and J by 4 bases, and 13 bases separated the two germline ends. This CDR3 has 14 amino acids. CDR3 sequence: CASSYRRRGTEAFF. As DNA, the CDR3 is TGTGCCAGCAGCTACCGGCGCCGGGGCACTGAAGCTTTCTTT.

This clone was counted a single time. The V gene is TRBV21-1, the J gene TRBJ1-1; TRBD1 is the table's D call and was not checked against the DNA. TRBV21-1 is designated a pseudogene. This CDR3 has 14 amino acids. The CDR3 reads CASSEDRMNTEAFF. The CDR3 DNA sequence: TGTGCCAGCAGCGAAGACAGGATGAACACTGAAGCTTTCTTT.

The rearrangement joins TRBV4-2 to TRBJ1-1; D is ambiguous. Trimming pared 1 base from V and 1 base from J, leaving 4 bases between. The CDR3 runs 13 residues. From germline, CDR1 is LGHNA and CDR2 YNFKEQ. CDR3 coding DNA: TGTGCCAGCAGCCAAGTCGGGAACACTGAAGCTTTCTTT. Translation gives CASSQVGNTEAFF.

This clone was detected once. The V call is TRBV30, the J call TRBJ1-1; D uncertain. CDR1 and CDR2 (germline): GTSNPN, SVGIG (reference sequence). Between the trimmed V and J ends, which lost 0 bases and 5 bases, there was a span of 10 bases. The CDR3 totals 13 residues. The CDR3 sequence is CAWSVSKYTEAFF. CDR3 DNA sequence: TGTGCCTGGAGTGTCTCTAAGTATACTGAAGCTTTCTTT.

V is TRBV6-5 and J is TRBJ2-7; weak D call: TRBD1 (6 bases). The germline V and J ends were trimmed by 1 base and 2 bases, with 15 bases remaining between them. The CDR3 spans 16 residues. Germline CDR1 reads MNHEY; CDR2 reads SVGAGI. The CDR3 here is CASSYFGTRSTYEQYF. CDR3 bases: TGTGCCAGCAGTTACTTCGGGACACGGTCGACCTACGAGCAGTACTTC.